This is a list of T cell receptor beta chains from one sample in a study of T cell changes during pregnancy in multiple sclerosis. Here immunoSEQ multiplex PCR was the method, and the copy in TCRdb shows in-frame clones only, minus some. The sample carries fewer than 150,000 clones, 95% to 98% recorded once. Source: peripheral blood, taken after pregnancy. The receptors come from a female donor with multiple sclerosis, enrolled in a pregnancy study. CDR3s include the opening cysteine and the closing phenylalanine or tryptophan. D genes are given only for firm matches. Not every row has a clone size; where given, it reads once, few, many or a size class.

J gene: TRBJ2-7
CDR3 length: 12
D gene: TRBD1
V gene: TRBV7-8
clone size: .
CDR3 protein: CASSSLDRGLSF
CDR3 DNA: TGTGCCAGCAGCTCCTTGGACAGGGGGTTATCCTTC

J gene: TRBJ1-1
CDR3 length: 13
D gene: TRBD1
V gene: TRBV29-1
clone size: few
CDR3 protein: CSASRQGPTEAFF
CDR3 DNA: TGCAGCGCGTCGCGACAGGGGCCTACTGAAGCTTTCTTT

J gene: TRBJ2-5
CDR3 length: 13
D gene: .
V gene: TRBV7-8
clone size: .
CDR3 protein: CASSLSSSETQYF
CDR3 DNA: TGTGCCAGCAGCTTATCCTCCTCTGAGACCCAGTACTTC

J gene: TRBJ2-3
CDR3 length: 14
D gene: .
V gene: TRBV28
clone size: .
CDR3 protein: CASWVGSTRDTQYF
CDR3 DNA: TGTGCCAGCTGGGTCGGCAGCACGAGGGATACGCAGTATTTT

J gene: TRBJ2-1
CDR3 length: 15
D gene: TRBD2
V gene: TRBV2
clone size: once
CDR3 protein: CASFPGTSVYNEQFF
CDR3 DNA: TGTGCCAGCTTCCCGGGGACTAGCGTGTACAATGAGCAGTTCTTC

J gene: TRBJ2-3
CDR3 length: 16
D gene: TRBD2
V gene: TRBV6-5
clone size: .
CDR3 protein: CASSSPTSGSSDTQYF
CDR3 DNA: TGTGCCAGCAGTTCACCGACTAGCGGGAGTTCAGATACGCAGTATTTT

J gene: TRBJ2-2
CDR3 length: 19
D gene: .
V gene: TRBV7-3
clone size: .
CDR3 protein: CASSLRPAGQFANTGELFF
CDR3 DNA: TGTGCCAGCAGCTTACGTCCGGCCGGACAGTTCGCGAACACCGGGGAGCTGTTTTTT

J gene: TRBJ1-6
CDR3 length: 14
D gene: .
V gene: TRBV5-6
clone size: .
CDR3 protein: CASTLARLFTPLHF
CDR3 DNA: TGTGCCAGCACCCTAGCTAGGCTCTTCACACCCCTCCACTTT

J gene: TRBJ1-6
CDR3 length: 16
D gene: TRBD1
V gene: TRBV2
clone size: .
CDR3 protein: CASIPDRAVYNSPLHF
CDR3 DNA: TGTGCCAGCATCCCCGACAGGGCTGTCTATAATTCACCCCTCCACTTT

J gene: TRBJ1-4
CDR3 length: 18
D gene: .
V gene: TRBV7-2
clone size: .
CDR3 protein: CASSTLPSGQRREEKLFF
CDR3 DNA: TGTGCCAGCAGCACGCTCCCATCCGGACAGCGTCGAGAGGAAAAACTGTTTTTT

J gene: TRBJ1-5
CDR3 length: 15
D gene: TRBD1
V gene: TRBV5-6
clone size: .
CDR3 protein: CASSLQGDGNQPQHF
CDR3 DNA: TGTGCCAGCAGCTTACAGGGGGATGGCAATCAGCCCCAGCATTTT

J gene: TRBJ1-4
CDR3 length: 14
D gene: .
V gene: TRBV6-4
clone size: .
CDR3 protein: CASSDSIGQRKLFF
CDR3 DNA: TGTGCCAGCAGTGACTCCATTGGACAGCGAAAACTGTTTTTT

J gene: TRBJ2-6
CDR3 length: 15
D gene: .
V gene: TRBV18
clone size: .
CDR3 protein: CASSPSDSGANVLTF
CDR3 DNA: TGTGCCAGCTCACCGTCAGACTCTGGGGCCAACGTCCTGACTTTC

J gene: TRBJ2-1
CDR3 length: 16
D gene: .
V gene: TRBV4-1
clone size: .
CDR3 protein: CASSQAQALSYNEQFF
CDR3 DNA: TGCGCCAGCAGCCAAGCCCAAGCGCTCTCCTACAATGAGCAGTTCTTC

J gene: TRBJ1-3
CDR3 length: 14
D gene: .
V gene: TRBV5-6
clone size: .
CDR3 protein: CASSFSGGVGTIYF
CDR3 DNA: TGTGCCAGCAGCTTTAGTGGGGGCGTCGGCACCATATATTTT

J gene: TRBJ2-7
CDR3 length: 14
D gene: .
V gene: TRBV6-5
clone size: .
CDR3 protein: CASSYSLGSYEQYF
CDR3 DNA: TGTGCCAGCAGTTACTCGCTAGGTTCCTACGAGCAGTACTTC

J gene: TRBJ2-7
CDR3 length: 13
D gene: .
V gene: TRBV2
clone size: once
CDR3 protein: CATNSILNMEQYF
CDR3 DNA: TGTGCCACCAACAGTATTCTTAACATGGAGCAGTACTTC

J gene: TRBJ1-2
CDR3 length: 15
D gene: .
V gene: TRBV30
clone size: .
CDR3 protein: CAWKPFGGLAYGYTF
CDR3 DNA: TGTGCCTGGAAGCCCTTCGGGGGGCTGGCGTATGGCTACACCTTC

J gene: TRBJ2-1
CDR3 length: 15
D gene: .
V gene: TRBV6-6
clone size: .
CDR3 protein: CASSPIGTQNNEQFF
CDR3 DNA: TGTGCCAGCAGTCCGATCGGGACTCAGAACAATGAGCAGTTCTTC

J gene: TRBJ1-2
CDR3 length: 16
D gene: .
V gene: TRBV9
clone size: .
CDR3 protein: CASSPAETGVPDGYTF
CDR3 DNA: TGTGCCAGCAGCCCAGCCGAGACGGGGGTGCCCGATGGCTACACCTTC

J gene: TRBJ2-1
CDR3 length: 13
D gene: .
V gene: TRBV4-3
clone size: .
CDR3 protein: CASSQGNTNEQFF
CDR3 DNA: TGCGCCAGCAGCCAAGGAAACACAAATGAGCAGTTCTTC

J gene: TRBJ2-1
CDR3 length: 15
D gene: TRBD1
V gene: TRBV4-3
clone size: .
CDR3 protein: CASSQDRGPYNEQFF
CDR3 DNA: TGCGCCAGCAGCCAAGACAGGGGGCCTTACAATGAGCAGTTCTTC

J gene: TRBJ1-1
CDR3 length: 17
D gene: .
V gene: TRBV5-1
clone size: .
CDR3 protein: CASSLGGGPSPNTEAFF
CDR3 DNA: TGCGCCAGCAGCTTGGGGGGAGGGCCGTCGCCGAACACTGAAGCTTTCTTT

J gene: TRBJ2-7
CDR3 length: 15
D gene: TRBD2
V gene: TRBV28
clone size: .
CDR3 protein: CASSFRTSASYEQYF
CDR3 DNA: TGTGCCAGCAGTTTCCGGACTAGCGCTTCCTACGAGCAGTACTTC

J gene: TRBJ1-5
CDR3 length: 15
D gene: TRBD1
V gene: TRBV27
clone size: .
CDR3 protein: CASSPRQGGNQPQHF
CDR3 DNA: TGTGCCAGCAGTCCGCGACAGGGGGGCAATCAGCCCCAGCATTTT

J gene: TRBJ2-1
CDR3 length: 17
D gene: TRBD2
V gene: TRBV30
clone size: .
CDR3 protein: CAWSGRPSGRRYNEQFF
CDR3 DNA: TGTGCCTGGAGTGGAAGACCTAGCGGGAGGAGGTACAATGAGCAGTTCTTC

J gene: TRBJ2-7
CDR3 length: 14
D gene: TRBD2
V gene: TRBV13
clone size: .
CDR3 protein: CASSLTSGRDEQYF
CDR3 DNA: TGTGCCAGCAGCTTGACTAGCGGGAGGGACGAGCAGTACTTC

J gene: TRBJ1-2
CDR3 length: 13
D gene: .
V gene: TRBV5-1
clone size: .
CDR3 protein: CASSLSQFYGYTF
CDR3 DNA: TGCGCCAGCAGCTTGTCCCAATTCTATGGCTACACCTTC

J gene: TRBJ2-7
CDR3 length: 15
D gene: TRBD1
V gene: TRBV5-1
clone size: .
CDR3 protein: CASSLGGGQGFEQYF
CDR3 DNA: TGCGCCAGCAGCTTGGGGGGGGGACAGGGTTTTGAGCAGTACTTC

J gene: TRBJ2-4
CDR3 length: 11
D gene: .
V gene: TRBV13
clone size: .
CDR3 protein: CASSFRNIQYF
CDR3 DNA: TGTGCCAGCAGCTTCCGAAACATTCAGTACTTC

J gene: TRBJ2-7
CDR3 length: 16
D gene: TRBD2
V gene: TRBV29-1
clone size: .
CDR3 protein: CSASTSGREISYEQYF
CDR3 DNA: TGCAGCGCCTCGACTAGCGGGAGAGAGATATCCTACGAGCAGTACTTC

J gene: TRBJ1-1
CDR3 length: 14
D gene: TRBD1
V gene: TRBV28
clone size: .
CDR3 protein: CASRRQGGATEAFF
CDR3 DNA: TGTGCCAGCAGGAGACAGGGGGGGGCCACTGAAGCTTTCTTT

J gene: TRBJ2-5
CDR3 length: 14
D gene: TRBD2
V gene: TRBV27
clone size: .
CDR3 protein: CASAGTRYQETQYF
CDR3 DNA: TGTGCCAGCGCTGGGACTAGATATCAAGAGACCCAGTACTTC

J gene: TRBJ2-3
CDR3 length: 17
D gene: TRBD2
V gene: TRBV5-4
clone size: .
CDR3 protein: CASSPTLAGGGTDTQYF
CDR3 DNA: TGTGCCAGCAGCCCTACGTTGGCGGGAGGAGGCACAGATACGCAGTATTTT

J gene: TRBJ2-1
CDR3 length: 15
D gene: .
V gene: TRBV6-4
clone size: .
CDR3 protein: CASSDLAGPYNEQFF
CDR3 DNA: TGTGCCAGCAGTGACTTGGCAGGGCCCTACAATGAGCAGTTCTTC

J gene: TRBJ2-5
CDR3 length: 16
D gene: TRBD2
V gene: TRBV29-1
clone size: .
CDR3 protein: CSVVSLAGGFVETQYF
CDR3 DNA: TGCAGCGTTGTTTCCCTAGCGGGAGGGTTTGTGGAGACCCAGTACTTC

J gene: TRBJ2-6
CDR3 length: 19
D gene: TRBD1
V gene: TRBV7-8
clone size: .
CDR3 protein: CASSFLTGGLRSGANVLTF
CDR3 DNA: TGTGCCAGCAGCTTTCTTACAGGGGGCCTAAGATCTGGGGCCAACGTCCTGACTTTC

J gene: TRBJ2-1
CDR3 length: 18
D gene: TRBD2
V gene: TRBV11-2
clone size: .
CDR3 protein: CASSLEYSGRAKGNEQFF
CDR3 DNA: TGTGCCAGCAGCTTAGAGTATAGCGGGAGGGCCAAGGGCAATGAGCAGTTCTTC